This T cell receptor beta chain is from a study of blood T cell repertoires in COVID-19. The overall study: COVID-19 samples from acute and convalescent phases originated in the United States, Italy and Spain. In each case, the material was cDNA or gDNA derived from T cells, B-cell-depleted T cells, or PBMCs.

This CDR3 contains 11 residues. V was trimmed by 2 bases and J by 8 bases, leaving 4 bases between them. CDR1 SGHRS and CDR2 YFSETQ come from the germline V gene. The protocol was immunoSEQ multiplex PCR, while the TCRdb copy is restricted to in-frame clones and leaves out a portion. Here the sample spans around 240,000 clones, 65% to 90% being singletons. The genes are TRBV5-1 and TRBJ2-2; D ambiguous. This sequence originates from a woman in her thirties or forties who had recovered from COVID-19. The sample was peripheral blood. This CDR3 is CASSFEGELFF. DNA of the CDR3: TGCGCCAGCAGCTTCGAGGGGGAGCTGTTTTTT.